These T cell receptor beta chains were read from a single sample in a study of blood T cell repertoires in COVID-19. Produced via immunoSEQ multiplex PCR; TCRdb's table is partial and in-frame only. The data show hundreds of thousands of clones, 83% seen once. Material: peripheral blood. The receptors originated from a woman in her fifties or sixties with acute or convalescent COVID-19. Each CDR3 is given with its conserved first and last residue. The D gene is left open where the match is weak. Only part of the rows carry a size: once, few, many, or a class if the clone is expanded.

d_call	j_call	clone_size	v_call	cdr3_nt	cdr3_aa
-	TRBJ2-6	-	TRBV7-9	TGTGCCAGCAGCTTAGCTCTCTCTGGGGCCAACGTCCTGACTTTC	CASSLALSGANVLTF
TRBD2	TRBJ2-7	-	TRBV5-1	TGCGCCAGCGCCCCGGGGCTAGCGGGAAGAGTCCCCCTACCGTACGAGCAGTACTTC	CASAPGLAGRVPLPYEQYF
-	TRBJ2-3	-	TRBV24-1	TGTGCCACCAGTGTGTCACTTGGCACAGATACGCAGTATTTT	CATSVSLGTDTQYF
TRBD1	TRBJ2-1	-	TRBV29-1	TGCAGCGCTTCACAGGGGCTTGGGTCCTACAATGAGCAGTTCTTC	CSASQGLGSYNEQFF
TRBD1	TRBJ1-5	-	TRBV6-5	TGTGCCAGCTGGGACAGAATTTATAGCAATCAGCCCCAGCATTTT	CASWDRIYSNQPQHF
TRBD2	TRBJ2-1	once	TRBV29-1	TGCAGCACTAACGGGCGGGAGGACCTCCCCTACAATGAGCAGTTCTTC	CSTNGREDLPYNEQFF
TRBD2	TRBJ2-3	once	TRBV5-1	TGCGCCAGCAGCTTGGGACTAGCGGGCAGCACAGATACGCAGTATTTT	CASSLGLAGSTDTQYF
-	TRBJ1-1	few	TRBV19	TGTGCCACCCGGGCGGGGAACACTGAAGCTTTCTTT	CATRAGNTEAFF
-	TRBJ2-7	-	TRBV28	TGTGCCAGCAGGACAACGACTACCTACGAGCAGTACTTC	CASRTTTTYEQYF
-	TRBJ2-7	-	TRBV12-2	TGTGCAAGTCGCTTTGGAGGGACTCTAAGCTCCTACGAGCAGTACTTC	CASRFGGTLSSYEQYF
TRBD1	TRBJ1-3	-	TRBV6-5	TGTGCCAGCAAGCCCCAGGGGGCATCTGGAAACACCATATATTTT	CASKPQGASGNTIYF
TRBD2	TRBJ2-1	-	TRBV6-5	TGTGCCAGCAGTTATGGGCGGGAGGGCCGGGGTGAGCAGTTCTTC	CASSYGREGRGEQFF
-	TRBJ2-3	many	TRBV27	TGTGCCAGCAGTTTATCTGGACTAATGAGCACAGATACGCAGTATTTT	CASSLSGLMSTDTQYF
-	TRBJ2-1	-	TRBV15	TGTGCCACCAGCAGAGGGGGTCAGGGAAGTAATGAGCAGTTCTTC	CATSRGGQGSNEQFF
TRBD2	TRBJ2-1	-	TRBV24-1	TGTGCCACCAGTGACCCGACTAGCGGGAGGCAACAGTTCTTC	CATSDPTSGRQQFF
-	TRBJ1-4	-	TRBV2	TGTGCCAGCAGTGGATCATACGAAGTAGGAGCTAATGAAAAACTGTTTTTT	CASSGSYEVGANEKLFF
-	TRBJ1-1	-	TRBV18	TGTGCCAGCTCACCCGAGAGGGATAGAGCCACTGAAGCTTTCTTT	CASSPERDRATEAFF
-	TRBJ1-1	-	TRBV15	TGTGCCACCAGCAGAGATCTAGACGGAAGGACTGAAGCTTTCTTT	CATSRDLDGRTEAFF
-	TRBJ2-6	-	TRBV2	TGTGCCAGCAACAGGAACTCTGGGGCCAACGTCCTGACTTTC	CASNRNSGANVLTF
TRBD1	TRBJ2-3	-	TRBV15	TGTGCCACCAGCATTGGACAGGGGGCGCGTTCGGATACGCAGTATTTT	CATSIGQGARSDTQYF
TRBD2	TRBJ2-7	-	TRBV7-2	TGTGCCAGCAGCTTTCTTGTAGCGGGAGGGGCCCAATCCTACGAGCAGTACTTC	CASSFLVAGGAQSYEQYF
-	TRBJ2-7	-	TRBV6-5	TGTGCCAGCAGTAGAACCAGGTCCGAGCAGTACTTC	CASSRTRSEQYF
TRBD1	TRBJ1-2	-	TRBV30	TGTGCCTGGTCTCGGGACAGGGGGACCTATGGCTACACCTTC	CAWSRDRGTYGYTF